This TCR beta chain was profiled in a study of blood T cells in healthy people across ages. General observations from the study: When one million T cells were used, diversity estimates were thought to be underestimates.

The sample, approximately 10 milliliters of peripheral blood, was drawn from each donor. This CDR3 contains 15 residues. The germline V gene has CDR1 LGHNA and CDR2 YSLEER. Trimming took 1 base from V and 4 from J, leaving 13 bases between them. A word on this clonotype: Its antigen is undetermined.

Alongside a J-beta primer mix, a sample-barcoded 5' primer served in a second PCR lasting about 7 to 11 cycles. Each cDNA molecule, via a template-switch adaptor with 12 random nucleotides, was tagged. CDR3-containing paired-end reads numbering at least 2.5 million came from each sample. A single record per CDR3 protein comes from TCRdb applying MiXCR to the 5' RACE reads. Here the sample spans over 1,200,000 distinct CDR3 sequences, almost 60% being singletons. This chain links TRBV4-3 with TRBJ1-2, with D possibly TRBD1 on 5 matching bases. The receptor was isolated from a man aged 18 to 35 in good health. The sequenced sample consisted of blood. The CDR3 is CASSQVNRRLYGYTF. CDR3 DNA sequence: TGCGCCAGCAGCCAAGTCAACAGGCGGCTCTATGGCTACACCTTC.